This TCR beta chain was observed in a study of T-cell memory formation after mild COVID-19. Using constant-segment primers, 5'RACE produced TCR alpha and TCR beta cDNA libraries carrying sample barcodes and UMIs. In TCRdb, the 5' RACE reads were re-called with MiXCR into one record per CDR3 protein. The sample includes nearly 350,000 distinct CDR3 sequences, 10% to 15% of them seen just once. This clonotype showed up just a few times. The antigen remains undetermined. Study-level results: Clones which contracted sat mainly in CM and EM if CD4+, and in EMRA if CD8+.

V lost 1 base and J lost 1, with 10 bases in between. Germline lookup yields CDR1 LGHNA and CDR2 YNFKEQ. The CDR3 runs 15 residues. The TCR comes from a man younger than 35 who had mild COVID-19 (a few samples of this study predate the infection). Cell type and time point are not known. Sample: PBMCs or a T cell subset sorted from them (not recorded which). V is TRBV4-2 and J is TRBJ1-2; possibly TRBD1 for D (5 bases). CDR3 coding DNA: TGTGCCAGCAGCCAAGTAGGAGGGGTTAACTATGGCTACACCTTC. Translated: CASSQVGGVNYGYTF.